What follows is one T cell receptor beta chain and its context. Its antigen is still unknown. This sample was included in a study of beta chain features in type 1 diabetes. Whole-study findings and limits: For type 1 diabetes patients, VDJ junctions showed fewer insertions and more deletions. Patients' naive, central memory and Treg TCRB repertoires seemed closer to one another than those of healthy donors. No resolution was reached here on whether HLA type influences TCRB rearrangement.

Germline CDR1 reads MDHEN; CDR2 reads SYDVKM. V was cut by 10 bases and J by 1 base, with 10 bases left in between. The CDR3 totals 12 residues. Expressed TCRB transcripts got sequenced, as all isolated RNA was reverse transcribed. Profiling relied on immunoSEQ multiplex PCR, and the TCRdb table lists in-frame clones only, not all of them. Of hundreds of thousands of clones listed, around 13% were seen once; the top ten hold around 0.02%. Donors contributed one heparinised blood draw apiece, averaging roughly 100 mL. V usage is TRBV28 and J usage is TRBJ2-5; weak D call: TRBD1 (6 bases). Source material: naive CD4+ T cells from blood. This sequence originates from a man between 18 and 29 years old in good health. CDR3 DNA sequence: TGTGCCACCCAGGGGCCCCAAGAGACCCAGTACTTC. It translates to CATQGPQETQYF.